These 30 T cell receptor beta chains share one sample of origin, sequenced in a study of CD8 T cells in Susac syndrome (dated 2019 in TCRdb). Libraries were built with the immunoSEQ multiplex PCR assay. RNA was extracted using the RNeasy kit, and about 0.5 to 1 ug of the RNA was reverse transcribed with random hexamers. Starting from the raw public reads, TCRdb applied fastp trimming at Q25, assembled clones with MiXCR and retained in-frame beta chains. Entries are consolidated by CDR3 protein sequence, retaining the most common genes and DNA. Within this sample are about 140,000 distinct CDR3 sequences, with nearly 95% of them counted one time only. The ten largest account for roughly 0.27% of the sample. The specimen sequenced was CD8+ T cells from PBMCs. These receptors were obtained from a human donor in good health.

The CDR3 nucleotides read TGCAGTGCTAGAGGCCCAGCGGGAGGGTTGTGGAACATTCAGTACTTC. This gives the protein CSARGPAGGLWNIQYF. The chain links TRBV20-1 to TRBJ2-4; 10 nucleotides agree with TRBD2. V lost 1 base, J lost 7 bases, and 10 bases stayed unmatched. The CDR3 sequence is 16 residues long. Germline CDR1 DFQATT, CDR2 SNEGSKA (reference sequence).

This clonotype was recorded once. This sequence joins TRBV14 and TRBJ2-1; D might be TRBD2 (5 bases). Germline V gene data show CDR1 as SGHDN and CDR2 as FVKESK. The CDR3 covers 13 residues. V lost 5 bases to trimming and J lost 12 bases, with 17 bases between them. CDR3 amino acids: CASSITTTLVQFF. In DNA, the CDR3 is TGTGCCAGCAGCATAACGACTACCCTCGTGCAGTTCTTC. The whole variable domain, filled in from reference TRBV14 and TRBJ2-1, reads EAGVTQFPSHSVIEKGQTVTLRCDPISGHDNLYWYRRVMGKEIKFLLHFVKESKQDESGMPNNRFLAERTGGTYSTLKVQPAELEDSGVYFCASSITTTLVQFFGPGTRLTVL.

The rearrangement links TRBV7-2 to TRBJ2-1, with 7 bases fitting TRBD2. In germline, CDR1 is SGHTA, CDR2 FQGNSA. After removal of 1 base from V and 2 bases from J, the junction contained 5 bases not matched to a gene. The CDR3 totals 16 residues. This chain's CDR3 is CASSLVGGSAYNEQFF. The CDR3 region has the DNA TGTGCCAGCAGCTTAGTTGGCGGGAGTGCCTACAATGAGCAGTTCTTC. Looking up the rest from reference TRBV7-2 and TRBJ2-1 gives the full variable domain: GAGVSQSPSNKVTEKGKDVELRCDPISGHTALYWYRQSLGQGLEFLIYFQGNSAPDKSGLPSDRFSAERTGGSVSTLTIQRTQQEDSAVYLCASSLVGGSAYNEQFFGPGTRLTVL.

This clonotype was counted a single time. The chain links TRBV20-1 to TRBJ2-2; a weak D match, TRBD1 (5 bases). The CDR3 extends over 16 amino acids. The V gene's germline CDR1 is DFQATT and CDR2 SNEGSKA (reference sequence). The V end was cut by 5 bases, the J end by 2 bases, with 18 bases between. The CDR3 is CSADAVTGDNTGELFF. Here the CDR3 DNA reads TGCAGTGCTGACGCGGTCACAGGAGATAACACCGGGGAGCTGTTTTTT.

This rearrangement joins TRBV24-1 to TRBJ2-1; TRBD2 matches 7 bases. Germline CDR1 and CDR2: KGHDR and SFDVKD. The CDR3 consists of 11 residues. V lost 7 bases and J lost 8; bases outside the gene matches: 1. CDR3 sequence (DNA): TGTGCCACCAGGGCGGGGGATGAGCAGTTCTTC. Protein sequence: CATRAGDEQFF.

The CDR3, as DNA: TGTGCCAGCAGTCAAAGTAATGAGCAGTTCTTC. Its protein product is CASSQSNEQFF. This chain joins TRBV27 and TRBJ2-1; D is uncertain. Trimming stripped 5 bases from V and 7 bases from J, with 6 bases between. The CDR3 totals 11 residues. Germline V lookup: CDR1 MNHEY, CDR2 SMNVEV (reference sequence).

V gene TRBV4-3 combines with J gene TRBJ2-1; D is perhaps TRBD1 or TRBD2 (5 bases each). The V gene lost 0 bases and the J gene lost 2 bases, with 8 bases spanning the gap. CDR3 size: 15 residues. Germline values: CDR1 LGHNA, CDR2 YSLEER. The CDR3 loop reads CASSQEWGPYNEQFF. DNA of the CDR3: TGCGCCAGCAGCCAAGAATGGGGACCCTACAATGAGCAGTTCTTC.

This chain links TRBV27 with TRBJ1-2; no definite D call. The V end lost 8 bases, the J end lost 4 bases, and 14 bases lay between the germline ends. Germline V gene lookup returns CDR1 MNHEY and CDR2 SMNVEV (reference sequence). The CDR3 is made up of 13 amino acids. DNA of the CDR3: TGTGCCAGCTCTGACGGCTCAGGCTATGGCTACACCTTC. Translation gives CASSDGSGYGYTF.

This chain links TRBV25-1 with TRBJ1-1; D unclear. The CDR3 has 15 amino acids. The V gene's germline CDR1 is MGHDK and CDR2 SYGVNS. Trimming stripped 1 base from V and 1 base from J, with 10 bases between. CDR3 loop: CASSEFGNTNTEAFF. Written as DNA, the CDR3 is TGTGCCAGCAGTGAATTCGGGAATACGAACACTGAAGCTTTCTTT.

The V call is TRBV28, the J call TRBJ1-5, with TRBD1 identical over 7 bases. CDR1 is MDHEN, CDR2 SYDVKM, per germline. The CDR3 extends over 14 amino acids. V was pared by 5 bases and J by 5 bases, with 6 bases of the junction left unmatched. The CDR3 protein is CASSLGTDHQPQHF. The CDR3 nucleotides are TGTGCCAGCAGTCTCGGGACAGACCATCAGCCCCAGCATTTT.

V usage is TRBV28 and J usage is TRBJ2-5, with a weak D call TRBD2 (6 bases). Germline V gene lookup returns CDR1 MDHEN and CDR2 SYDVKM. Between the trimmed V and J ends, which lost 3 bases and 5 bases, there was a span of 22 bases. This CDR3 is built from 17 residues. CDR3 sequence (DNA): TGTGCCAGCAGTTTTCCCCTAGTAGGGCGGGATCGGGAGACCCAGTACTTC. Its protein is CASSFPLVGRDRETQYF.

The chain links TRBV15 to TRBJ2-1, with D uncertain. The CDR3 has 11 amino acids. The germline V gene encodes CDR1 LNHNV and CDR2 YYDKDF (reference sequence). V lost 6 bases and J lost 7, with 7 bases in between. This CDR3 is CATSVGNEQFF. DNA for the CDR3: TGTGCCACCAGTGTGGGGAATGAGCAGTTCTTC.

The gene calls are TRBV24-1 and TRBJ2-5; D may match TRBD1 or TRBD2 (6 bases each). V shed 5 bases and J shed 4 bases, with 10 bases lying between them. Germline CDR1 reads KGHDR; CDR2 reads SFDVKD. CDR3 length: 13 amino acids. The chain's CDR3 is CATSGGAPETQYF. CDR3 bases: TGTGCCACCAGTGGGGGGGCCCCAGAGACCCAGTACTTC.

The CDR3 here is CASSEGQGAQPQHF. The CDR3 DNA sequence: TGTGCCAGCAGCGAGGGACAGGGGGCACAGCCCCAGCATTTT. The rearrangement links TRBV7-9 to TRBJ1-5, with 12 bases matching TRBD1. Trimming cost V 5 bases and J 7 bases; bases outside gene matches: 3. From germline, CDR1 is SEHNR and CDR2 FQNEAQ (reference sequence). This CDR3 region has 14 residues.

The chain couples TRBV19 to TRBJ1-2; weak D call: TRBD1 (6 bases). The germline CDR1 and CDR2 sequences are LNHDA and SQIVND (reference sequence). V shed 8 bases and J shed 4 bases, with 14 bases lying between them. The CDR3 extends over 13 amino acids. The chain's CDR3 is CASDQGRIYGYTF. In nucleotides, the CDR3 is TGTGCCAGTGATCAGGGGAGGATCTATGGCTACACCTTC.

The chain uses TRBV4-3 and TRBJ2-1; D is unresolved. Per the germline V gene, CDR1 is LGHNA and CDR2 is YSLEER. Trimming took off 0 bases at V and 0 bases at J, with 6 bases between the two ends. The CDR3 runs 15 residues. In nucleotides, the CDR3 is TGCGCCAGCAGCCAAGACTTTGGCTCCTACAATGAGCAGTTCTTC. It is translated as CASSQDFGSYNEQFF.

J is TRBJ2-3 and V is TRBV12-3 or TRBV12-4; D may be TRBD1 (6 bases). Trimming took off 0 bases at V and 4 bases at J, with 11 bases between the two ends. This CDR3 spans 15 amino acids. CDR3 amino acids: CASSLAGARADTQYF. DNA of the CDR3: TGTGCCAGCAGTTTAGCGGGGGCTAGGGCAGATACGCAGTATTTT.

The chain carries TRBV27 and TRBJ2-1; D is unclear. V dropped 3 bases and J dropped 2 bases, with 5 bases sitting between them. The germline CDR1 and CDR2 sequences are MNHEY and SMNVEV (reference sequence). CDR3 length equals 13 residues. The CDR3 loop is CASSFWPYNEQFF. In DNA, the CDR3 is TGTGCCAGCAGTTTTTGGCCCTACAATGAGCAGTTCTTC.

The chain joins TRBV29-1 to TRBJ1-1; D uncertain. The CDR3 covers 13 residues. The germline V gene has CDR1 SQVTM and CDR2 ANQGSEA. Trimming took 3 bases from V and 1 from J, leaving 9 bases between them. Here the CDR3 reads CSVEALQNTEAFF. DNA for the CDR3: TGCAGCGTTGAGGCCTTGCAGAACACTGAAGCTTTCTTT. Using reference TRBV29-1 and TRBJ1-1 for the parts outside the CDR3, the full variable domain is SAVISQKPSRDICQRGTSLTIQCQVDSQVTMMFWYRQQPGQSLTLIATANQGSEATYESGFVIDKFPISRPNLTFSTLTVSNMSPEDSSIYLCSVEALQNTEAFFGQGTRLTVV.

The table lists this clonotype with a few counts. This CDR3 is CSAGDSLFGEAFF. In DNA, the CDR3 is TGCAGCGCTGGGGACAGCCTCTTTGGTGAAGCTTTCTTT. This chain joins TRBV29-1 and TRBJ1-1; 7 bases are shared with TRBD1. The J segment lost 7 bases and the V segment lost 7 bases, leaving 12 bases of the junction unmatched. The CDR3 totals 13 residues. The germline CDR1 and CDR2 sequences are SQVTM and ANQGSEA.

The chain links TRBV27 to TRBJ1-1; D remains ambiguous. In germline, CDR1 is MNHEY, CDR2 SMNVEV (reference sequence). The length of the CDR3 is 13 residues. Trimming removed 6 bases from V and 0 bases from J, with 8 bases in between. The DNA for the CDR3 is TGTGCCAGCAGACAGTTCATGAACACTGAAGCTTTCTTT. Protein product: CASRQFMNTEAFF.

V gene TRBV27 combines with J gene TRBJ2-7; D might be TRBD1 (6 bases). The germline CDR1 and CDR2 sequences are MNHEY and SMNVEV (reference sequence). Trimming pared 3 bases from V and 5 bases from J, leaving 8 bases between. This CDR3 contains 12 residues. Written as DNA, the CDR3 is TGTGCCAGCAGTTTTTCAGGGGACGAGCAGTACTTC. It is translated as CASSFSGDEQYF.

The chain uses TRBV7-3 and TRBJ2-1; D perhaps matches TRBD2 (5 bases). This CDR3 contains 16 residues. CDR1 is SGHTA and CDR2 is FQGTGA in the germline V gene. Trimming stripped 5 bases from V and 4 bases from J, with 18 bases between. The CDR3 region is CASSLAVLSSYNEQFF. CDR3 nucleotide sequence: TGTGCCAGCAGCCTAGCCGTTCTGTCCTCGTACAATGAGCAGTTCTTC.

The CDR3 DNA follows: TGCAGCGTTGAGTGGGGAGCGACCTACGAGCAGTACTTC. This codes for CSVEWGATYEQYF. This sequence joins TRBV29-1 and TRBJ2-7; weak D call: TRBD2 (5 bases). The germline V and J ends were trimmed by 3 bases and 2 bases, with 11 bases remaining between them. Germline V gene lookup returns CDR1 SQVTM and CDR2 ANQGSEA. The CDR3 has 13 residues.

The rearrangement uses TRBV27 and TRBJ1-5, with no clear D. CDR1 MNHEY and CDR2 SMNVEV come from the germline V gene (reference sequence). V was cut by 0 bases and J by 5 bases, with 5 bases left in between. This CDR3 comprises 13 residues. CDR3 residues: CASSLSEDQPQHF. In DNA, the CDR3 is TGTGCCAGCAGTTTATCGGAGGATCAGCCCCAGCATTTT.

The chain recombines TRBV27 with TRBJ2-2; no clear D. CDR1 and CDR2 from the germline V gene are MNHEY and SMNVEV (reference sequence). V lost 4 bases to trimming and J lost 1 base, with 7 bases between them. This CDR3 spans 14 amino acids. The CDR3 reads CASSSYWNTGELFF. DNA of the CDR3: TGTGCCAGCAGTTCTTACTGGAACACCGGGGAGCTGTTTTTT.

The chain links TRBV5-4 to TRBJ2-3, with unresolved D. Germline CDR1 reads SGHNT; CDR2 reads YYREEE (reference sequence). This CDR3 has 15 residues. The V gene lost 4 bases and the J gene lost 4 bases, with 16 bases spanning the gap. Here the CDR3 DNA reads TGTGCCAGCAGCCAGGAAGGTCGCCCCCCAGATACGCAGTATTTT. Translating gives CASSQEGRPPDTQYF. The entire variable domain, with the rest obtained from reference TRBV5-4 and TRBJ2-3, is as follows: ETGVTQSPTHLIKTRGQQVTLRCSSQSGHNTVSWYQQALGQGPQFIFQYYREEENGRGNFPPRFSGLQFPNYSSELNVNALELDDSALYLCASSQEGRPPDTQYFGPGTRLTVL.

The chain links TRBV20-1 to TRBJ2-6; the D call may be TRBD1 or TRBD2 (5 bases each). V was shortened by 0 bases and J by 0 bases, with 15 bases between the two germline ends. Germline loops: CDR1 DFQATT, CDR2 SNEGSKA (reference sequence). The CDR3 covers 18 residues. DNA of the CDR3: TGCAGTGCTAGAGATGGTGGGACGCCTCTCTCTGGGGCCAACGTCCTGACTTTC. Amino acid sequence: CSARDGGTPLSGANVLTF.

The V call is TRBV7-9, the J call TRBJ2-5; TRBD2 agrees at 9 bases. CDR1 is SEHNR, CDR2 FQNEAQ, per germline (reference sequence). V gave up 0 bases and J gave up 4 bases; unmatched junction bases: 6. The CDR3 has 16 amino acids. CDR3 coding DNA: TGTGCCAGCAGCTTAGCGACAGCGGGAGGATTAGAGACCCAGTACTTC. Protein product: CASSLATAGGLETQYF. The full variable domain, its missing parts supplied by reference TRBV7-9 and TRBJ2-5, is DTGVSQNPRHKITKRGQNVTFRCDPISEHNRLYWYRQTLGQGPEFLTYFQNEAQLEKSRLLSDRFSAERPKGSFSTLEIQRTEQGDSAMYLCASSLATAGGLETQYFGPGTRLLVL.

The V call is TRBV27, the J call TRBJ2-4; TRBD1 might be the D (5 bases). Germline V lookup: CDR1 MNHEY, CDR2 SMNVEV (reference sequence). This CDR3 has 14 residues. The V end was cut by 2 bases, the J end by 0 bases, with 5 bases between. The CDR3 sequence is CASSLRGAKNIQYF. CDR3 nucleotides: TGTGCCAGCAGTTTAAGGGGAGCCAAAAACATTCAGTACTTC.